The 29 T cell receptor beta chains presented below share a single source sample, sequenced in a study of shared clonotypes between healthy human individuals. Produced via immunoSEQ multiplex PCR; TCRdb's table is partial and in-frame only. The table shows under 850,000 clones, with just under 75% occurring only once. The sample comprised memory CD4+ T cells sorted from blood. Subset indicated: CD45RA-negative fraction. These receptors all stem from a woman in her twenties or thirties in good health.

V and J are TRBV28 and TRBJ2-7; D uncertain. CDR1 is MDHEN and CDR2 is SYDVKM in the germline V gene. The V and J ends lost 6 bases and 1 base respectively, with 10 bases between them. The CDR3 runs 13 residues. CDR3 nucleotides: TGTGCCAGCAGCACGACGGCGTCCTACGAGCAGTACTTC. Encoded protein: CASSTTASYEQYF.

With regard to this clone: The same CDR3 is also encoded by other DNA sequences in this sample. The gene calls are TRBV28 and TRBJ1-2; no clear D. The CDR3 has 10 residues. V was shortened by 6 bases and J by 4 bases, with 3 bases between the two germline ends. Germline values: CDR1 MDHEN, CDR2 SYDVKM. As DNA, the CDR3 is TGTGCCAGCAGCAGCTATGGCTACACCTTC. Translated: CASSSYGYTF.

This CDR3 reads CATSRDWRSGSGEQYF. The CDR3 nucleotides are TGTGCCACCAGCAGAGATTGGCGGAGCGGGAGCGGCGAGCAGTACTTC. The chain employs TRBV15 and TRBJ2-7, with 8 bases that match TRBD2. J was trimmed by 6 bases and V by 0 bases; bases with no gene match: 10. From germline, CDR1 is LNHNV and CDR2 YYDKDF (reference sequence). CDR3 length equals 16 residues.

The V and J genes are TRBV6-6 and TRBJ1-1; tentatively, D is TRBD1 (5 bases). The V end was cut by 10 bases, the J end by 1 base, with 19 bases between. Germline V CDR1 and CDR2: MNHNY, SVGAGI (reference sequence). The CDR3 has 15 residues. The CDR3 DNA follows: TGTGCCACCCTACGAGGGGAGGTAAGGAACACTGAAGCTTTCTTT. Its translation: CATLRGEVRNTEAFF.

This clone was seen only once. CDR3 loop: CSVEVQGNTEAFF. The CDR3 DNA reads TGCAGCGTTGAAGTTCAGGGAAACACTGAAGCTTTCTTT. V gene TRBV29-1 combines with J gene TRBJ1-1; TRBD1 is a possible D gene (5 bases). CDR3 size: 13 residues. Germline loops: CDR1 SQVTM, CDR2 ANQGSEA. Trimming stripped 1 base from V and 2 bases from J, with 8 bases between.

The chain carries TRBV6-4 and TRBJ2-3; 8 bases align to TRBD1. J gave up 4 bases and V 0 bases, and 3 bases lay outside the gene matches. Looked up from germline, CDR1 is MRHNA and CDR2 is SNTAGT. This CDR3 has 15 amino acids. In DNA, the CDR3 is TGTGCCAGCAGTGACTCCACAGGGGGGTCAGATACGCAGTATTTT. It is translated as CASSDSTGGSDTQYF.

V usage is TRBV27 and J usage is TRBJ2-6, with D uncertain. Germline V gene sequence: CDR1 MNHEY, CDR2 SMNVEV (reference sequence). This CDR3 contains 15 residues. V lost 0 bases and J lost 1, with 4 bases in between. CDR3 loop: CASSLSGSGANVLTF. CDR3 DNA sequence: TGTGCCAGCAGTTTATCGGGGTCTGGGGCCAACGTCCTGACTTTC.

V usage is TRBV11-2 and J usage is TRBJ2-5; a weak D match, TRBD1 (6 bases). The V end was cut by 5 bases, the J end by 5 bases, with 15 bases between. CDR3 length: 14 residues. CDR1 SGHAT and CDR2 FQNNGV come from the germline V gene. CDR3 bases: TGTGCCAGCAGCCCTCAGGGGCAGGGTGAGACCCAGTACTTC. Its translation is CASSPQGQGETQYF.

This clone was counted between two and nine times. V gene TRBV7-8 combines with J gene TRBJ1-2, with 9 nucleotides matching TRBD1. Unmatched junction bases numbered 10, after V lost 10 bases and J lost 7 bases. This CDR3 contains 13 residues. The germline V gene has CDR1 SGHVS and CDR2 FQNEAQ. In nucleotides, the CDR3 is TGTGCCACTCAAACCGGGACAGGGTTTGGCTACACCTTC. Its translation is CATQTGTGFGYTF.

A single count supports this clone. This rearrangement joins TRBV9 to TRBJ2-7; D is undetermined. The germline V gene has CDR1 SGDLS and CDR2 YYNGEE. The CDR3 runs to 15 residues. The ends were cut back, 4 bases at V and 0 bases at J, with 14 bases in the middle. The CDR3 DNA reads TGTGCCAGCAGCCCCCGGAGCGCATTCTCCTACGAGCAGTACTTC. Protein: CASSPRSAFSYEQYF. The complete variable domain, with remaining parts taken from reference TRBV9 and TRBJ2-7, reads DSGVTQTPKHLITATGQRVTLRCSPRSGDLSVYWYQQSLDQGLQFLIQYYNGEERAKGNILERFSAQQFPDLHSELNLSSLELGDSALYFCASSPRSAFSYEQYFGPGTRLTVT.

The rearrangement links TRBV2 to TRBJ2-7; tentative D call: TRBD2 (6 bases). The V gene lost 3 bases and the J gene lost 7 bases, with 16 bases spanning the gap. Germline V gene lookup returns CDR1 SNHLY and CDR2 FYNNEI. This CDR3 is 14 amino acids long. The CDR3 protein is CASSDQGWAGEQYF. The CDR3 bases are TGTGCCAGCAGTGATCAGGGATGGGCGGGGGAGCAGTACTTC.

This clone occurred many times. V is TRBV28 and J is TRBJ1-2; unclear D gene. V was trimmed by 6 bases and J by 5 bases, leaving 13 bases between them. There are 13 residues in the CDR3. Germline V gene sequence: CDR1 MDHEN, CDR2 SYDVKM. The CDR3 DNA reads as TGTGCCAGCAGGAAAGAACTACCGTATGGCTACACCTTC. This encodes CASRKELPYGYTF.

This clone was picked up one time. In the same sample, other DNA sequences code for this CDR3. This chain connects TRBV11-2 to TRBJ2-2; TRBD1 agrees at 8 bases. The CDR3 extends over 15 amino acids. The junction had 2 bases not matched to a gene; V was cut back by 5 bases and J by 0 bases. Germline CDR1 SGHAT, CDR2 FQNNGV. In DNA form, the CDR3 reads TGTGCCAGCAGCAGGGGACAGGCGAACACCGGGGAGCTGTTTTTT. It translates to CASSRGQANTGELFF.

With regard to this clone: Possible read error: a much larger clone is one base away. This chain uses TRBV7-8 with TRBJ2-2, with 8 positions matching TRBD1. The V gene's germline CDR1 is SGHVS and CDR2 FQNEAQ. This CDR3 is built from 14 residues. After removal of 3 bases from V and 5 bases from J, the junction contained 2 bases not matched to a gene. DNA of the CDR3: TGTGCCAGCAGCTTTCAGGGGGCAACCGGGGAGCTGTTTTTT. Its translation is CASSFQGATGELFF.

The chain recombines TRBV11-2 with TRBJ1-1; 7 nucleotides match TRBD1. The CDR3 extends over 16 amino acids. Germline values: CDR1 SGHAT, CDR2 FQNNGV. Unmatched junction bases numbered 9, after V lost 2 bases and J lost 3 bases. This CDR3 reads CASSLSNRGRHTEAFF. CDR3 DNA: TGTGCCAGCAGCTTATCGAATAGGGGGCGGCACACTGAAGCTTTCTTT.

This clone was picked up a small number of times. CDR3 DNA sequence: TGTGCCAGTAGTATAAGGGCTGGGGGGAGCGGGACCTACAATGAGCAGTTCTTC. Protein sequence: CASSIRAGGSGTYNEQFF. The chain employs TRBV19 and TRBJ2-1, with 7 bases lining up with TRBD2. V gave up 2 bases and J gave up 2 bases; unmatched junction bases: 12. From germline, CDR1 is LNHDA and CDR2 SQIVND (reference sequence). This CDR3 region has 18 residues.

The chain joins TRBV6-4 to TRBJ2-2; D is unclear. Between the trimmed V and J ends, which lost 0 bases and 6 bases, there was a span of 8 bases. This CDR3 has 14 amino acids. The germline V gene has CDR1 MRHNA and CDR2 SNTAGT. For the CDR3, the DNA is TGTGCCAGCAGTGACTCTGTGGGCTCCGGGGAGCTGTTTTTT. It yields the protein CASSDSVGSGELFF.

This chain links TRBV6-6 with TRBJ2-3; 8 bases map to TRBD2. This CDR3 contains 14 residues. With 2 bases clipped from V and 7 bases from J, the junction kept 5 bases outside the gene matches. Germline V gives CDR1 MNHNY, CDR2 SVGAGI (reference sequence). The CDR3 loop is CASSYVGRENTQYF. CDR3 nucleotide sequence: TGTGCCAGCAGTTACGTCGGGAGGGAAAATACGCAGTATTTT.

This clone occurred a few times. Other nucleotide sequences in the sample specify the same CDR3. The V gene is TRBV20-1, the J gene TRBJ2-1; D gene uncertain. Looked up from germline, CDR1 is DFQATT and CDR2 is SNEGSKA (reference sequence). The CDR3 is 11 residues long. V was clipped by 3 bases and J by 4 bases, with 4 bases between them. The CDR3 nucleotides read TGCAGTGCTAGGACTTACAATGAGCAGTTCTTC. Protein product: CSARTYNEQFF.

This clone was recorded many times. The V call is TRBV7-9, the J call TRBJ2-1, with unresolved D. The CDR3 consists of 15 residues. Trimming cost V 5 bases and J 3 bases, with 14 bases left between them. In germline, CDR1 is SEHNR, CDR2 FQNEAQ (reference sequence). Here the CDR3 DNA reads TGTGCCAGCAGCCCCGACGACTTTGACTACAATGAGCAGTTCTTC. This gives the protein CASSPDDFDYNEQFF.

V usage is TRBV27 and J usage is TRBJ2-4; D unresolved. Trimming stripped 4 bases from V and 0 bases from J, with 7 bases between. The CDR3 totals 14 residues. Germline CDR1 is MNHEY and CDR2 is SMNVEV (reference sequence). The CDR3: CASSSLLAKNIQYF. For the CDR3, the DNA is TGTGCCAGCAGTTCTCTCCTAGCCAAAAACATTCAGTACTTC.

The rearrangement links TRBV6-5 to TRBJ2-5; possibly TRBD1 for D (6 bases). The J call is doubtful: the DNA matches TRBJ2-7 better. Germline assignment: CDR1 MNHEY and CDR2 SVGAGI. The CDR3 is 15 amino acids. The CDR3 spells CASSPAGRGSYEQYF. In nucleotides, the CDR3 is TGTGCCAGCAGTCCCGCGGGCAGGGGCTCCTACGAGCAGTACTTC.

The CDR3, as DNA: TGTGCCAGCAGTTCGGCGGGGGGCGACTATGGCTACACCTTC. Residues: CASSSAGGDYGYTF. This sequence joins TRBV27 and TRBJ1-2; weak D call: TRBD1 (6 bases). CDR1 is MNHEY, CDR2 SMNVEV, per germline (reference sequence). V was shortened by 4 bases and J by 3 bases, with 12 bases between the two germline ends. This CDR3 spans 14 amino acids.

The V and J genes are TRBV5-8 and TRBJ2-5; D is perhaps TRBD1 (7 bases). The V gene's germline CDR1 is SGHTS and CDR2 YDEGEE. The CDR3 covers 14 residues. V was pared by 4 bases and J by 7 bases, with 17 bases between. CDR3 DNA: TGTGCCAGCAGCCAATGGGGTCAGGGGGGGACCCAGTACTTC. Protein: CASSQWGQGGTQYF.

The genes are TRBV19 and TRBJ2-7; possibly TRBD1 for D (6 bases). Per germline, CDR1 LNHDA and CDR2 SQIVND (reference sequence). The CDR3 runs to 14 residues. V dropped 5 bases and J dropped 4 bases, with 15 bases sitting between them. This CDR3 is CASSVKQGSYEQYF. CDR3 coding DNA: TGTGCCAGTAGTGTCAAACAGGGTTCGTACGAGCAGTACTTC.

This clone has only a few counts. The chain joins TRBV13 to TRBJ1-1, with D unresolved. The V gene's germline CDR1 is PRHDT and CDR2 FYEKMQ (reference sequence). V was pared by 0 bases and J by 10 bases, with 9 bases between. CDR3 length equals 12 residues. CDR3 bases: TGTGCCAGCAGCTTAGGGCAGCCACGAGCTTTCTTT. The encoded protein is CASSLGQPRAFF.

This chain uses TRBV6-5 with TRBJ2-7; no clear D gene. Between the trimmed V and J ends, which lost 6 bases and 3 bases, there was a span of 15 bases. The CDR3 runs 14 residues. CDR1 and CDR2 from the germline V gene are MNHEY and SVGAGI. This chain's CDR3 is CASSQGPAVYEQYF. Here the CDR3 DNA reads TGTGCCAGCAGCCAAGGGCCAGCCGTCTACGAGCAGTACTTC.

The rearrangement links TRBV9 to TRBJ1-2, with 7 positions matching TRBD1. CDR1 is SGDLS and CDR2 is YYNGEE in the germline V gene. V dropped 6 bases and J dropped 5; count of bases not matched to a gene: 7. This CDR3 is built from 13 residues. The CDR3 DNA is TGTGCCAGCACCGGACAGGACCATTATGGCTACACCTTC. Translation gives CASTGQDHYGYTF.

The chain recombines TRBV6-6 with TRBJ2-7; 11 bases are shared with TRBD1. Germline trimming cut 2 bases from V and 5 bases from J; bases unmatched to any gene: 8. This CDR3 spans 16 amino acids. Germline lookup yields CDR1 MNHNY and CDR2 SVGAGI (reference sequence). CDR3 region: CASSYLTDRGRDEQYF. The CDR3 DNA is TGTGCCAGCAGTTACCTGACGGACAGGGGGCGCGACGAGCAGTACTTC.